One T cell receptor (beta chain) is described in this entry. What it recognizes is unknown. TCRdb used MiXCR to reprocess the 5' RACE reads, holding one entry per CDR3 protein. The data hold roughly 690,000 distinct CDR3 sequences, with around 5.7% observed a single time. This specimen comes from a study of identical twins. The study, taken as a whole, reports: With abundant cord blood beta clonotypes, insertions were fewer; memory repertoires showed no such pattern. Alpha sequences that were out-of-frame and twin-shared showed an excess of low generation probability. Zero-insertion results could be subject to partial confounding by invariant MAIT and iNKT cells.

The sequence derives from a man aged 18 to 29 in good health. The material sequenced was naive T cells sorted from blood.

CDR3: CAISEQGGDPNTGELFF. The CDR3 DNA is TGTGCCATCAGTGAACAGGGGGGGGACCCGAACACCGGGGAGCTGTTTTTT. The gene calls are TRBV10-3 and TRBJ2-2; D possibly corresponds to TRBD1 (8 bases). V lost 3 bases, J lost 0 bases, and 14 bases lay in between. This CDR3 spans 17 amino acids. Germline lookup yields CDR1 ENHRY and CDR2 SYGVKD.